One sample yielded the 25 T cell receptor beta chains listed below, sequenced in a study of Tregs in tolerant kidney transplant recipients. Mixed chimerism was transient after nonmyeloablative marrow transplants from related graft donors. Assay used: immunoSEQ multiplex PCR; TCRdb lists only in-frame clones, some missing. The data contain roughly 64,000 clones, 87% of them seen just once; the ten biggest clones take up 3.8%. This material consisted of CD4+ T cells from blood (PBMCs), taken 6 months after the transplant. These receptors all stem from a human patient who received a combined kidney and bone marrow transplant. A share of the T cells may be of graft donor origin.

This chain uses TRBV5-6 with TRBJ1-2, with D uncertain. Trimming stripped 4 bases from V and 3 bases from J, with 10 bases between. Germline V gene sequence: CDR1 SGHDT, CDR2 YYEEEE. The CDR3 runs to 13 residues. CDR3 loop: CASSDYGDYGYTF. The CDR3 DNA sequence: TGTGCCAGCAGCGATTATGGAGACTATGGCTACACCTTC.

The chain uses TRBV14 and TRBJ2-5, with 12 bases aligning to TRBD2. The CDR3 covers 16 residues. The V gene end was trimmed by 4 bases and the J gene end by 5 bases; junction bases not matched to a gene: 8. The germline CDR1 and CDR2 sequences are SGHDN and FVKESK. The CDR3 loop reads CASSLGLAGGPETQYF. DNA of the CDR3: TGTGCCAGCAGCCTGGGCCTAGCGGGAGGGCCGGAGACCCAGTACTTC.

The chain links TRBV7-2 to TRBJ2-1; tentative D call: TRBD2 (5 bases). The V and J ends lost 0 bases and 4 bases respectively, with 7 bases between them. From germline, CDR1 is SGHTA and CDR2 FQGNSA. This CDR3 region has 14 residues. The CDR3 loop reads CASSLARGYNEQFF. The CDR3 bases are TGTGCCAGCAGCTTAGCACGGGGATACAATGAGCAGTTCTTC.

V gene TRBV18 combines with J gene TRBJ2-1, with D tentatively TRBD2 (5 bases). CDR1 is KGHSH, CDR2 LQKENI, per germline. This CDR3 has 20 amino acids. Trimming removed 6 bases at V and 3 bases at J, with 30 bases between. The chain's CDR3 is CASSNSRVLTSQSGYNEQFF. DNA for the CDR3: TGTGCCAGCTCGAATTCGAGGGTCCTAACATCCCAAAGTGGCTACAATGAGCAGTTCTTC.

This chain links TRBV5-1 with TRBJ1-1; D is unresolved. Germline assignment: CDR1 SGHRS and CDR2 YFSETQ. This CDR3 region has 12 residues. V dropped 6 bases and J dropped 2 bases, with 8 bases sitting between them. CDR3 DNA sequence: TGCGCCAGCAATGCGGCTAACACTGAAGCTTTCTTT. Translating gives CASNAANTEAFF.

The chain has TRBV6-5 and TRBJ2-3, with D possibly matching TRBD1 (5 bases). Deletions cut 6 bases from V and 0 bases from J, with 10 bases between. The CDR3 covers 14 residues. Germline-derived CDR1 and CDR2 are MNHEY and SVGAGI. CDR3 region: CASSNRKSTDTQYF. The CDR3 nucleotides read TGTGCCAGCAGCAACAGGAAAAGCACAGATACGCAGTATTTT.

The chain joins TRBV6-6 to TRBJ2-2, with 10 bases identical to TRBD1. Germline values: CDR1 MNHNY, CDR2 SVGAGI (reference sequence). V trimming: 5 bases; J trimming: 6 bases; junction bases outside the gene matches: 9. The length of the CDR3 is 16 residues. The CDR3 nucleotides are TGTGCCAGCAGTCACCGGGGACAGGGGATGGCCGGGGAGCTGTTTTTT. This translates into CASSHRGQGMAGELFF.

V and J are TRBV7-2 and TRBJ2-7; the match to TRBD2 covers 8 bases. V shed 2 bases and J 5 bases; nucleotides not matched to a gene: 5. CDR1 is SGHTA, CDR2 FQGNSA, per germline. The CDR3 is made up of 14 amino acids. The CDR3 DNA follows: TGTGCCAGCAGCTTAAAAGCGGGGGATCACGAGCAGTACTTC. It specifies CASSLKAGDHEQYF.

V and J are TRBV18 and TRBJ1-4, with D perhaps TRBD1 (6 bases). Trimming pared 2 bases from V and 6 bases from J, leaving 13 bases between. The CDR3 totals 15 residues. Germline CDR1 KGHSH, CDR2 LQKENI. CDR3 sequence (DNA): TGTGCCAGCTCACCATCCGTCGCAGGGGATGAAAAACTGTTTTTT. Protein: CASSPSVAGDEKLFF.

The chain recombines TRBV4-1 with TRBJ2-7, with 8 positions matching TRBD1. The trim removed 1 base at V and 2 bases at J, leaving 7 bases unmatched. The length of the CDR3 is 16 residues. Germline V gene lookup returns CDR1 MGHRA and CDR2 YSYEKL. The CDR3 here is CASSQVDRVVTYEQYF. The CDR3 nucleotides read TGCGCCAGCAGCCAAGTGGACAGGGTGGTGACCTACGAGCAGTACTTC.

The J gene is TRBJ1-4, the V gene TRBV11-1; D ambiguous. V dropped 0 bases and J dropped 6 bases, with 17 bases sitting between them. Germline lookup yields CDR1 SGHAT and CDR2 FQDESV (reference sequence). CDR3 size: 17 residues. The CDR3 loop is CASSLAFRSANDEKLFF. In DNA, the CDR3 is TGTGCCAGCAGCTTAGCATTCAGGTCGGCTAATGATGAAAAACTGTTTTTT.

This chain joins TRBV9 and TRBJ1-2, with a weak D call TRBD1 (6 bases). The V and J ends lost 4 bases and 4 bases respectively, with 20 bases between them. This CDR3 has 16 residues. Per germline, CDR1 SGDLS and CDR2 YYNGEE. The CDR3 coding sequence is TGTGCCAGCAGCCGCGCCGGGGGGGGCCTCCTCTATGGCTACACCTTC. Translating it yields CASSRAGGGLLYGYTF.

The gene calls are TRBV11-2 and TRBJ1-6; 9 nucleotides align to TRBD1. This CDR3 comprises 16 residues. Germline loops: CDR1 SGHAT, CDR2 FQNNGV. The ends lost 2 bases at V and 9 bases at J; junction bases unmatched: 8. CDR3 nucleotides: TGTGCCAGCAGCTTACTTATCGGGACAGGGTTTTCACCCCTCCACTTT. It is translated as CASSLLIGTGFSPLHF.

This clone has just one count. The chain combines TRBV28 with TRBJ2-7; 8 nucleotides align to TRBD1. Germline loops: CDR1 MDHEN, CDR2 SYDVKM. V shed 8 bases, J shed 3 bases, and the junction held 3 bases outside the gene matches. The CDR3 is 12 residues long. The CDR3 sequence: CASRDRYYEQYF. Here the CDR3 DNA reads TGTGCCAGCCGGGACAGGTACTACGAGCAGTACTTC.

V gene TRBV10-3 combines with J gene TRBJ2-4; 8 bases line up with TRBD1. The CDR3 is made up of 15 amino acids. Germline V lookup: CDR1 ENHRY, CDR2 SYGVKD. Unmatched junction bases numbered 9, after V lost 11 bases and J lost 0 bases. CDR3 protein: CASWDRSLAKNIQYF. CDR3 coding DNA: TGTGCCTCATGGGACAGGTCGCTAGCCAAAAACATTCAGTACTTC.

The CDR3 sequence: CASSLVGTDQPQHF. DNA for the CDR3: TGCGCCAGCAGCTTGGTTGGGACAGATCAGCCCCAGCATTTT. This chain links TRBV5-1 with TRBJ1-5; 7 bases align to TRBD1. The CDR3 has 14 amino acids. The V gene end was trimmed by 0 bases and the J gene end by 5 bases; junction bases not matched to a gene: 2. CDR1 is SGHRS and CDR2 is YFSETQ in the germline V gene.

This chain uses TRBV9 with TRBJ1-6, with D maybe TRBD1 (5 bases). Germline CDR1 SGDLS, CDR2 YYNGEE. V was clipped by 2 bases and J by 4 bases, with 10 bases between them. The CDR3 is 15 amino acids. The CDR3 loop is CASSVGGEYNSPLHF. In DNA, the CDR3 is TGTGCCAGCAGCGTGGGGGGGGAATATAATTCACCCCTCCACTTT.

The V and J genes are TRBV18 and TRBJ2-1, with 7 bases matching TRBD2. With V trimmed by 3 bases and J by 8 bases, 7 bases remained unmatched. This CDR3 has 14 amino acids. Germline CDR1 is KGHSH and CDR2 is LQKENI. CDR3 sequence (DNA): TGTGCCAGCTCACCGCCCTCCCTAGCGGATGAGCAGTTCTTC. Translated, it gives CASSPPSLADEQFF.

This clone has just one count. The chain employs TRBV18 and TRBJ1-1; D might be TRBD1 (5 bases). Trimming removed 2 bases from V and 3 bases from J, with 10 bases in between. This CDR3 has 14 residues. Germline CDR1 is KGHSH and CDR2 is LQKENI. The CDR3 loop is CASSPARGDTEAFF. The CDR3 nucleotides are TGTGCCAGCTCACCAGCGCGGGGGGACACTGAAGCTTTCTTT. Supplemented by reference TRBV18 and TRBJ1-1, the full variable domain reads NAGVMQNPRHLVRRRGQEARLRCSPMKGHSHVYWYRQLPEEGLKFMVYLQKENIIDESGMPKERFSAEFPKEGPSILRIQQVVRGDSAAYFCASSPARGDTEAFFGQGTRLTVV.

The rearrangement joins TRBV5-1 to TRBJ2-3; the match to TRBD2 covers 10 bases. Germline trimming cut 2 bases from V and 1 base from J; bases unmatched to any gene: 1. This CDR3 has 15 amino acids. CDR1 is SGHRS, CDR2 YFSETQ, per germline. CDR3 loop: CASSLGLAGTDTQYF. As DNA, the CDR3 is TGCGCCAGCAGCTTAGGACTAGCGGGCACAGATACGCAGTATTTT.

This rearrangement joins TRBV18 to TRBJ2-7; D gene unclear. The CDR3 has 14 amino acids. With 2 bases removed from V and 6 bases from J, the gap between germline ends came to 14 bases. Germline V CDR1 and CDR2: KGHSH, LQKENI. The CDR3 sequence is CASSPEARRGEQYF. CDR3 bases: TGTGCCAGCTCACCAGAGGCACGAAGAGGCGAGCAGTACTTC.

The chain combines TRBV27 with TRBJ2-3; TRBD2 matches 8 bases. Germline CDR1 MNHEY, CDR2 SMNVEV (reference sequence). J was trimmed by 2 bases and V by 6 bases; bases with no gene match: 7. The CDR3 runs to 15 residues. CDR3 nucleotides: TGTGCCAGCAGGGCCCTAGCGGGTCACACAGATACGCAGTATTTT. Translating gives CASRALAGHTDTQYF.

The rearrangement joins TRBV11-2 to TRBJ2-7, with 8 nucleotides matching TRBD1. V lost 6 bases, J lost 0 bases, and 16 bases stayed unmatched. CDR1 and CDR2 from the germline V gene are SGHAT and FQNNGV. This CDR3 region has 18 residues. CDR3 amino acids: CASRSAGTGTGFSYEQYF. CDR3 DNA: TGTGCCAGCAGGTCTGCAGGGACCGGGACAGGATTCTCCTACGAGCAGTACTTC.

This clone was observed a single time. The V and J genes are TRBV30 and TRBJ2-5; TRBD1 matches 8 bases. CDR1 is GTSNPN, CDR2 SVGIG, per germline (reference sequence). The CDR3 has 15 amino acids. The V and J ends lost 1 base and 4 bases, in that order; junction bases with no gene match: 8. The CDR3 region has the DNA TGTGCCTGGAGTGCGGCCAGGGGGCAGGTAGAGACCCAGTACTTC. It yields the protein CAWSAARGQVETQYF.

The V call is TRBV4-3, the J call TRBJ1-1, with TRBD1 matching 7 bases. The CDR3 is 13 residues long. The trim removed 4 bases at V and 9 bases at J, leaving 8 bases unmatched. Germline assignment: CDR1 LGHNA and CDR2 YSLEER. The DNA of the CDR3 is TGCGCCAGCAGCCTAGGGACAGTCAGTAAAGCTTTCTTT. This sequence encodes CASSLGTVSKAFF.